A single sample gave rise to the 12 T cell receptor beta chains below, sequenced in a study of regulatory T cells in long-lasting Graves disease (dated by TCRdb to about 2021). The library was generated by multiplex PCR. For sequencing, an Illumina HiSeq 4000 was employed. CDR3 regions were amplified by Arm-PCR with iRepertoire HTBI primers to construct TCR beta libraries. TCRdb reanalyzed the raw reads on its own, using fastp at Q25 for trimming and MiXCR for clone calling, and kept in-frame beta chains. A single entry per CDR3 protein holds the most common genes and DNA from its merged rows. The sample table contains roughly 500,000 distinct CDR3 sequences; only one count was recorded for about 14% of them. Of the sample, under 10% is held by the ten largest clones. What the time point label conveys for this sample: newly diagnosed GD, antithyroid drugs for less than 3 months. For both TCR sequencing and RNA sequencing, RNA was extracted from PBMCs in TRIzol.

The data were also submitted as part of a second study, on T cells in Graves' hyperthyroidism and ophthalmopathy.

The material was peripheral blood mononuclear cells (PBMCs), obtained at new diagnosis, from a patient treated with antithyroid drugs. The source is a man aged 30 to 45 with Graves disease. Donor details come from another sample of the same person, matched by shared clones.

This chain links TRBV29-1 with TRBJ2-7; no reliable D call. Germline CDR1 is SQVTM and CDR2 is ANQGSEA. This CDR3 is built from 12 residues. V lost 6 bases and J 3 bases, leaving 12 bases between the germline ends. The CDR3 sequence: CSVGGEGYEQYF. The CDR3 region has the DNA TGCAGCGTAGGTGGCGAAGGCTACGAGCAGTACTTC.

This clonotype appeared a few times. The chain combines TRBV19 with TRBJ2-6; TRBD1 is a possible D gene (6 bases). The CDR3 contains 15 residues. CDR1 is LNHDA and CDR2 is SQIVND in the germline V gene (reference sequence). Trimming removed 7 bases at V and 0 bases at J, with 10 bases between. CDR3 residues: CASNRVDSGANVLTF. DNA for the CDR3: TGTGCCAGTAACAGGGTAGACTCTGGGGCCAACGTCCTGACTTTC.

This clonotype was seen repeatedly, ten times or more. The gene calls are TRBV12-3 or TRBV12-4 and TRBJ2-5; unclear D gene. This CDR3 spans 18 amino acids. V was cut by 5 bases and J by 2 bases, with 24 bases left in between. CDR3 sequence reads: CASSIVLSGMVYQETQYF. The CDR3 DNA reads TGTGCCAGCAGTATAGTTTTGTCCGGAATGGTCTATCAAGAGACCCAGTACTTC.

This clonotype was observed at least ten times. This chain joins TRBV6-9 and TRBJ2-2; D gene unclear. CDR1 and CDR2 from the germline V gene are MNHGY and SVAAGI. The CDR3 contains 11 residues. The V end lost 3 bases, the J end lost 8 bases, and 4 bases lay between the germline ends. This CDR3 reads CASSYAGELFF. DNA of the CDR3: TGTGCCAGCAGTTACGCGGGGGAGCTGTTTTTT.

Of note for this clonotype: A read error may be the cause here, since a much bigger clone is one base away. The rearrangement uses TRBV6-9 and TRBJ1-1; 8 positions match TRBD1. The CDR3 length is 15 residues. Germline V gene lookup returns CDR1 MNHGY and CDR2 SVAAGI. Trimming cost V 3 bases and J 4 bases; bases outside gene matches: 7. CDR3 sequence reads: CASSYGFGTGTEAFF. CDR3 DNA sequence: TGTGCCAGCAGTTACGGTTTCGGGACAGGCACTGAAGCTTTCTTT.

The chain joins TRBV7-3 to TRBJ2-5; D remains ambiguous. The CDR3 loop spans 14 amino acids. V was clipped by 1 base and J by 5 bases, with 11 bases between them. The germline V gene has CDR1 SGHTA and CDR2 FQGTGA. The CDR3 loop is CASSLIGVGETQYF. CDR3 in DNA: TGTGCCAGCAGCTTAATCGGTGTCGGGGAGACCCAGTACTTC.

This clonotype was counted at least ten times. This chain connects TRBV2 to TRBJ1-1; D is undetermined. Trimming removed 7 bases from V and 0 bases from J, with 21 bases in between. The CDR3 is 17 amino acids. From germline, CDR1 is SNHLY and CDR2 FYNNEI. The CDR3 region is CASTSPLGGPMNTEAFF. The DNA for the CDR3 is TGTGCCAGCACCTCCCCCCTCGGAGGACCTATGAACACTGAAGCTTTCTTT.

In this sample, this clonotype turned up many times. The CDR3 DNA follows: TGTGCCAGCAGTTTTTATCCTATCCTCACGCGCACAGATACGCAGTATTTT. Translating it yields CASSFYPILTRTDTQYF. This rearrangement joins TRBV12-3 or TRBV12-4 to TRBJ2-3; D remains ambiguous. V lost 3 bases, J lost 1 base, and 17 bases lay in between. The length of the CDR3 is 17 residues.

This clonotype was detected many times. The chain has TRBV28 and TRBJ2-7, with 9 bases matching TRBD1. The CDR3 length is 15 residues. Germline lookup yields CDR1 MDHEN and CDR2 SYDVKM. V dropped 9 bases and J dropped 2; count of bases not matched to a gene: 11. CDR3 amino acids: CASSFRDRATYEQYF. The CDR3 nucleotides are TGTGCCAGTTCATTCCGGGACAGGGCCACCTACGAGCAGTACTTC. Variable domain in full (rest from reference TRBV28 and TRBJ2-7): DVKVTQSSRYLVKRTGEKVFLECVQDMDHENMFWYRQDPGLGLRLIYFSYDVKMKEKGDIPEGYSVSREKKERFSLILESASTNQTSMYLCASSFRDRATYEQYFGPGTRLTVT.

This clonotype was observed a handful of times. The gene calls are TRBV10-3 and TRBJ2-1; TRBD1 agrees at 8 bases. V lost 9 bases, J lost 10 bases, and 14 bases stayed unmatched. This CDR3 has 14 residues. CDR1 is ENHRY, CDR2 SYGVKD, per germline. In nucleotides, the CDR3 is TGTGCCATATCAAGCGGACAGGGTCATAGGGAGCAGTTCTTC. Translated: CAISSGQGHREQFF.

There are many counts of this clonotype. V gene TRBV12-3 or TRBV12-4 combines with J gene TRBJ2-1, with 13 bases that match TRBD2. J lost 10 bases, V lost 6 bases, and 9 bases had no gene match. CDR3 length equals 15 residues. CDR3 bases: TGTGCCAGCAGGGCCGGGACTAGCGGGACAGGCGAGCAGTTCTTC. It specifies CASRAGTSGTGEQFF.

This clonotype was counted only a few times. The V call is TRBV19, the J call TRBJ2-4; 9 bases map to TRBD1. After removal of 5 bases from V and 0 bases from J, the junction contained 5 bases not matched to a gene. The CDR3 loop spans 16 amino acids. CDR1 is LNHDA and CDR2 is SQIVND in the germline V gene (reference sequence). CDR3 DNA sequence: TGTGCCAGTAGTGCCGGACAGGGGCTAGCCAAAAACATTCAGTACTTC. Its protein product is CASSAGQGLAKNIQYF.